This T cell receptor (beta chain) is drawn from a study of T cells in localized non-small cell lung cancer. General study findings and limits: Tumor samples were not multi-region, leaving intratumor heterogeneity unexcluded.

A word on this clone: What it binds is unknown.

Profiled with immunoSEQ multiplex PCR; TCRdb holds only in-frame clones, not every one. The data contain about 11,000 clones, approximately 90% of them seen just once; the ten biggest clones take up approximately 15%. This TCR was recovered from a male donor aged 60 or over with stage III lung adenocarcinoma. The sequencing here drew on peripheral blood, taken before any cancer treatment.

CDR3 in DNA: TGTGCCAGCAGCTTAGTGGACGAGCAGTACTTC. It specifies CASSLVDEQYF. This chain links TRBV7-2 with TRBJ2-7; D is unresolved. The ends were cut back, 1 base at V and 5 bases at J, with 3 bases in the middle. In germline, CDR1 is SGHTA, CDR2 FQGNSA. This CDR3 has 11 residues. Full variable domain (remainder filled in from reference TRBV7-2 and TRBJ2-7): GAGVSQSPSNKVTEKGKDVELRCDPISGHTALYWYRQSLGQGLEFLIYFQGNSAPDKSGLPSDRFSAERTGGSVSTLTIQRTQQEDSAVYLCASSLVDEQYFGPGTRLTVT.